The clone carrying this T cell receptor (beta chain) was seen more than once but under ten times. Its cognate antigen is unknown. Trimming shortened V by 4 bases and J by 1 base, and 11 bases separated the two germline ends. The CDR3 has 14 residues. CDR1 and CDR2 (germline): SGDLS, YYNGEE. The data stem from a study of T-cell memory formation after mild COVID-19. TCRdb independently ran MiXCR on the 5' RACE reads; one entry per CDR3 protein. The sample lists roughly 100,000 distinct CDR3 sequences, approximately 13% seen once, with around a quarter in the top ten. Study-wide findings and caveats: The study found contracting CD4+ clones mainly in CM and EM and contracting CD8+ clones in EMRA.

The specimen was PBMCs or a T cell subset sorted from them (not recorded which). The chain couples TRBV9 to TRBJ2-5; TRBD2 might be the D (5 bases). This TCR was sampled from an adult woman who had mild COVID-19 (a few samples of this study predate the infection). Cell type and time point are not known. The CDR3 DNA reads as TGTGCCAGCAGCTCGAGTGGACTCCAAGAGACCCAGTACTTC. This encodes CASSSSGLQETQYF.